The present entry profiles one T cell receptor (beta chain) with its context. Noted time point: pretreatment peripheral blood. Enrolled patients showed locally advanced or metastatic urothelial carcinoma. The sample belongs to a study of PD-L1 blockade in urothelial cancer. Turning to the study itself: Before enrollment, 0 to 3 chemotherapy regimens had been given to patients.

Each PCR had synthetic TCR analog templates added to it as a spike-in. Profiled with immunoSEQ multiplex PCR; TCRdb holds only in-frame clones, not every one. The profile shows approximately 51,000 clones, 86% of them singletons. Germline loops: CDR1 MNHEY, CDR2 SMNVEV (reference sequence). The CDR3 totals 18 residues. Trimming shortened V by 5 bases and J by 0 bases, and 20 bases separated the two germline ends. V and J are TRBV27 and TRBJ1-5, with D possibly being TRBD1 (5 bases). Material: PBMCs, obtained around atezolizumab (anti-PD-L1) treatment. This clonotype originated in a man in his 60s with urothelial cancer. The CDR3 DNA reads as TGTGCCAGCAGTCCCCTCCGTCCAGACAGATATAGCAATCAGCCCCAGCATTTT. It specifies CASSPLRPDRYSNQPQHF.